Listed below are T cell receptor beta chains from one sample, sequenced in a study of blood T cell repertoires in COVID-19. The protocol was immunoSEQ multiplex PCR, while the TCRdb copy is restricted to in-frame clones and leaves out a portion. The table lists fewer than 300,000 clones, 85% to 90% of them singletons. Sample: peripheral blood. The receptors here all came from a woman between 25 and 40 years old with COVID-19, enrolled during active disease. The CDR3 runs from the conserved cysteine through the conserved F or W. The D gene is left open where the match is weak. Expanded clones are given a class, and other clones once, few, many or no size at all.

TRBJ1-1,TRBV5-4,NA,TRBD1,CASSDPDRGLSEAFF,TGTGCCAGCAGCGACCCGGACAGGGGCCTGTCTGAAGCTTTCTTT
TRBJ2-7,TRBV29-1,few,TRBD2,CSVEVTSGGLPGEQYF,TGCAGCGTTGAAGTGACTAGCGGGGGTTTACCGGGAGAGCAGTACTTC
TRBJ2-1,TRBV6-5,NA,NA,CATRVFGVGEQFF,TGTGCCACCCGGGTCTTCGGGGTCGGCGAGCAGTTCTTC
TRBJ2-7,TRBV7-9,NA,TRBD2,CASSQSSGGGEQYF,TGTGCCAGCAGCCAATCTAGCGGGGGCGGGGAGCAGTACTTC
TRBJ2-3,TRBV5-1,NA,TRBD2,CASSLGATSGGPARTDTQYF,TGCGCCAGCAGCTTGGGGGCGACTAGCGGGGGACCAGCGAGAACAGATACGCAGTATTTT
TRBJ2-7,TRBV7-9,few,TRBD1,CASSPTGTGGGEQYF,TGTGCCAGCAGCCCCACCGGGACAGGGGGAGGCGAGCAGTACTTC
TRBJ2-7,TRBV7-2,NA,TRBD2,CASSSRLGGNYEQYF,TGTGCCAGCAGCTCTAGGTTGGGGGGGAACTACGAGCAGTACTTC
TRBJ2-7,TRBV28,NA,NA,CASNLSEGREQYF,TGTGCCAGCAACCTCTCGGAGGGCCGCGAGCAGTACTTC
TRBJ2-3,TRBV24-1,NA,TRBD1,CATSDSSGGPTDTQYF,TGTGCCACCAGTGATTCATCAGGGGGTCCCACAGATACGCAGTATTTT
TRBJ2-2,TRBV24-1,once,NA,CATSDPTVNTGELFF,TGTGCCACCAGTGACCCGACAGTGAACACCGGGGAGCTGTTTTTT
TRBJ2-5,TRBV5-1,NA,TRBD2,CASSLPGLAGRETQYF,TGCGCCAGCAGCTTGCCAGGACTAGCGGGGCGGGAGACCCAGTACTTC
TRBJ1-4,TRBV15,once,NA,CATSRAGGSTTNEKLFF,TGTGCCACCAGCAGAGCGGGAGGGTCGACTACTAATGAAAAACTGTTTTTT
TRBJ2-6,TRBV19,NA,TRBD1,CASGTGISGANVLTF,TGTGCCAGTGGGACAGGGATCTCTGGGGCCAACGTCCTGACTTTC
TRBJ1-5,TRBV19,NA,NA,CASRTEGSRSNQPQHF,TGTGCCAGTAGGACGGAGGGCTCAAGGAGCAATCAGCCCCAGCATTTT
TRBJ2-7,TRBV11-2,many,TRBD2,CASSLFPQRGPFEQYF,TGTGCCAGCAGCTTATTCCCCCAGCGGGGCCCCTTCGAGCAGTACTTC
TRBJ2-5,TRBV5-4,once,TRBD1,CASSPRGETQYF,TGTGCCAGCAGCCCCAGGGGGGAGACCCAGTACTTC
TRBJ1-2,TRBV10-1,NA,NA,CATRGRENNYGYTF,TGCGCCACCCGGGGACGGGAGAATAACTATGGCTACACCTTC
TRBJ2-3,TRBV7-9,NA,TRBD1,CASDRGLGDLGTDTQYF,TGTGCCAGCGACAGGGGGCTCGGGGATTTAGGCACAGATACGCAGTATTTT
TRBJ2-3,TRBV4-1,NA,TRBD2,CASRSSTTSVYADTQYF,TGCGCCAGCAGATCTTCCACGACTAGCGTTTATGCAGATACGCAGTATTTT
TRBJ2-7,TRBV6-5,NA,NA,CASSNGGVPPYEQYF,TGTGCCAGCAGTAATGGTGGAGTACCTCCCTACGAGCAGTACTTC
TRBJ1-1,TRBV5-4,NA,NA,CASSLGAGRTEAFF,TGTGCCAGCAGCTTGGGGGCAGGTAGGACTGAAGCTTTCTTT
TRBJ2-5,TRBV7-2,NA,TRBD2,CASSFKRGSQETQYF,TGTGCCAGCAGCTTCAAGCGGGGGTCCCAAGAGACCCAGTACTTC
TRBJ1-3,TRBV18,NA,NA,CASSVESSGNTIYF,TGTGCCAGCTCAGTGGAGAGCTCTGGAAACACCATATATTTT
TRBJ2-3,TRBV11-2,NA,NA,CASSLGGAGAIDTQYF,TGTGCCAGCAGCTTAGGGGGGGCGGGGGCGATAGATACGCAGTATTTT
TRBJ2-7,TRBV2,NA,TRBD2,CASRFSGGGTYEQYF,TGTGCCAGCAGGTTTAGCGGGGGAGGAACCTACGAGCAGTACTTC
TRBJ2-5,TRBV12-3/TRBV12-4,NA,NA,CASSGQQETQYF,TGTGCCAGCAGCGGACAGCAAGAGACCCAGTACTTC
TRBJ1-3,TRBV5-1,NA,TRBD1,CASSTGTANSGNTIYF,TGCGCCAGCAGCACCGGGACAGCCAACTCTGGAAACACCATATATTTT
TRBJ2-2,TRBV2,NA,NA,CASTNRRGNTGELFF,TGTGCCAGCACCAACCGGAGGGGGAACACCGGGGAGCTGTTTTTT
TRBJ2-2,TRBV7-8,few,TRBD1,CACYRGRIVPLVTGELFF,TGTGCCTGCTACAGGGGGCGCATAGTCCCCCTCGTCACCGGGGAGCTGTTTTTT
TRBJ2-3,TRBV14,few,NA,CASSPLASPTQYF,TGTGCCAGCAGCCCTTTGGCCTCCCCCACGCAGTATTTT
TRBJ2-7,TRBV2,NA,NA,CASSLRGAPSYEQYF,TGTGCCAGCAGTCTCCGGGGGGCCCCCTCCTACGAGCAGTACTTC
TRBJ2-7,TRBV2,NA,TRBD2,CASSDPTGTSGYEQYF,TGTGCCAGCAGTGACCCAACCGGGACTAGCGGCTACGAGCAGTACTTC
TRBJ2-7,TRBV5-4,NA,TRBD1,CASSFPGQGPYEQYF,TGTGCCAGCAGCTTCCCGGGACAGGGGCCCTACGAGCAGTACTTC
TRBJ1-2,TRBV6-6,NA,NA,CASSRYSQTAHMDGYTF,TGTGCCAGCAGTCGCTATTCACAGACAGCTCACATGGATGGCTACACCTTC
TRBJ1-5,TRBV25-1,NA,NA,CASSDNSLRQPQHF,TGTGCCAGCAGTGACAATTCCCTTCGGCAGCCCCAGCATTTT
TRBJ2-7,TRBV3-1/TRBV3-2,NA,NA,CASSQEGLSYEQYF,TGTGCCAGCAGCCAAGAAGGACTGTCCTACGAGCAGTACTTC
TRBJ2-1,TRBV6-5,NA,TRBD1,CASRDRGFNEQFF,TGTGCCAGCCGGGACAGGGGGTTCAATGAGCAGTTCTTC
TRBJ1-1,TRBV6-5,NA,NA,CASSRTGVGAFF,TGTGCCAGCAGTCGGACTGGGGTTGGAGCTTTCTTT
TRBJ1-2,TRBV3-1/TRBV3-2,NA,TRBD1,CASSQVTRGLHYGYTF,TGTGCCAGCAGCCAAGTAACCAGGGGGCTCCACTATGGCTACACCTTC
TRBJ1-2,TRBV11-2,NA,TRBD1,CASRSTGTDYGYTF,TGTGCCAGCAGGTCGACCGGGACAGACTATGGCTACACCTTC
TRBJ2-5,TRBV5-1,once,NA,CASSLRTDQETQYF,TGCGCCAGCAGTCTTCGGACAGACCAAGAGACCCAGTACTTC